The next 15 T cell receptor beta chains were all read from a single sample in a study of T cells in Graves' hyperthyroidism and ophthalmopathy. Using RNA transcripts as the source, TCR beta CDR3 regions were amplified. The TCR CDR3 was amplified in a first-round RT-PCR using the HTBI primer set. TCRdb re-analysed the multiplex PCR reads in MiXCR, keeping a single row per CDR3 protein. The sample lists 300,000 to 350,000 distinct CDR3 sequences; 16% were seen once. The sample consisted of blood. The receptors shown here come from a man aged 25 to 40 with Graves' hyperthyroidism.

This clonotype was counted ten times or more. The rearrangement links TRBV27 to TRBJ1-2; tentatively, D is TRBD1 (6 bases). The V end lost 5 bases, the J end lost 4 bases, and 20 bases lay between the germline ends. Germline V gives CDR1 MNHEY, CDR2 SMNVEV (reference sequence). CDR3 length: 16 amino acids. CDR3 residues: CASSPLGGGGSYGYTF. The CDR3 DNA reads as TGTGCCAGCAGTCCCCTAGGGGGGGGAGGAAGCTATGGCTACACCTTC.

Comment on this clonotype: Just one base apart from a much larger clone, this may be a read error. CDR3 amino acids: CAGSQELTYEQYF. DNA for the CDR3: TGTGCCGGCAGCCAAGAACTTACCTACGAGCAGTACTTC. The rearrangement links TRBV3-1 to TRBJ2-7, with unresolved D. This CDR3 is built from 13 residues. Germline CDR1 reads LGHDT; CDR2 reads YNNKEL (reference sequence).

In this sample, this clonotype turned up a few times. This CDR3 reads CASTPLQGGDQPQHF. CDR3 DNA: TGTGCCAGTACCCCCTTGCAGGGGGGAGATCAGCCCCAGCATTTT. The chain uses TRBV19 and TRBJ1-5, with 7 bases lining up with TRBD1. The CDR3 contains 15 residues. Trimming cost V 7 bases and J 5 bases; bases outside gene matches: 11. In germline, CDR1 is LNHDA, CDR2 SQIVND (reference sequence). The full variable domain, rest sourced from reference TRBV19 and TRBJ1-5, is DGGITQSPKYLFRKEGQNVTLSCEQNLNHDAMYWYRQDPGQGLRLIYYSQIVNDFQKGDIAEGYSVSREKKESFPLTVTSAQKNPTAFYLCASTPLQGGDQPQHFGDGTRLSIL.

This chain's CDR3 is CSVEGRAGMGNEQFF. The CDR3 DNA is TGCAGCGTTGAAGGACGAGCGGGGATGGGGAATGAGCAGTTCTTC. The chain is built from TRBV29-1 and TRBJ2-1, with TRBD2 identical over 7 bases. The CDR3 is 15 residues long. Germline V gene data show CDR1 as SQVTM and CDR2 as ANQGSEA. The ends lost 1 base at V and 7 bases at J; junction bases unmatched: 10.

In its sample, this clonotype was seen many times. The V and J genes are TRBV10-3 and TRBJ2-7; tentative D call: TRBD1 (6 bases). The V gene lost 7 bases and the J gene lost 4 bases, with 14 bases spanning the gap. Germline CDR1 is ENHRY and CDR2 is SYGVKD. The CDR3 has 13 amino acids. The CDR3 reads CAITGTSIYEQYF. The CDR3 nucleotides read TGTGCCATCACCGGGACATCTATTTACGAGCAGTACTTC.

The genes are TRBV7-9 and TRBJ2-1; D ambiguous. Looked up from germline, CDR1 is SEHNR and CDR2 is FQNEAQ (reference sequence). Between the trimmed V and J ends, which lost 3 bases and 9 bases, there was a span of 6 bases. CDR3 length equals 11 residues. This chain's CDR3 is CASSLWGEQFF. The CDR3, as DNA: TGTGCCAGCAGCTTGTGGGGTGAGCAGTTCTTC.

This clonotype was seen many times. The V gene is TRBV14, the J gene TRBJ2-1, with D possibly TRBD2 on 5 matching bases. Germline V lookup: CDR1 SGHDN, CDR2 FVKESK. V was cut by 4 bases and J by 7 bases, with 20 bases left in between. The CDR3 length is 16 residues. The CDR3 loop reads CASSPTPGIHENEQFF. The CDR3 DNA is TGTGCCAGCAGCCCAACACCGGGGATACACGAAAATGAGCAGTTCTTC.

The chain combines TRBV27 with TRBJ2-7; TRBD1 aligns across 7 bases. Germline-derived CDR1 and CDR2 are MNHEY and SMNVEV (reference sequence). V lost 3 bases and J lost 2; bases outside the gene matches: 4. The CDR3 sequence is 14 residues long. The CDR3 region is CASSLTGTAYEQYF. CDR3 nucleotides: TGTGCCAGCAGTTTGACGGGGACAGCCTACGAGCAGTACTTC.

This clonotype occurred a few times. One end of the junction varies from germline; a read error may be responsible. DNA of the CDR3: TGTGCCAGCAGTTGGGACAGGGAGAACACCGGGGAGCGGTTTTTT. Its translation is CASSWDRENTGERFF. The V and J genes are TRBV6-5 and TRBJ2-2, with 9 bases identical to TRBD1. The CDR3 has 15 residues. Germline CDR1 MNHEY, CDR2 SVGAGI.

This clonotype has at least ten counts. The rearrangement uses TRBV7-2 and TRBJ2-5; D remains ambiguous. CDR1 and CDR2 from the germline V gene are SGHTA and FQGNSA. The CDR3 is 14 amino acids. Trimming stripped 3 bases from V and 4 bases from J, with 12 bases between. In nucleotides, the CDR3 is TGTGCCAGCAGCTTCAGTTCCCTCCCAGAGACCCAGTACTTC. Its protein product is CASSFSSLPETQYF. The full variable domain, with the rest looked up from reference TRBV7-2 and TRBJ2-5, is GAGVSQSPSNKVTEKGKDVELRCDPISGHTALYWYRQSLGQGLEFLIYFQGNSAPDKSGLPSDRFSAERTGGSVSTLTIQRTQQEDSAVYLCASSFSSLPETQYFGPGTRLLVL.

This clonotype was recorded a few times. The chain has TRBV30 and TRBJ1-5; D unclear. V was trimmed by 1 base and J by 5 bases, leaving 12 bases between them. CDR1 GTSNPN and CDR2 SVGIG come from the germline V gene (reference sequence). This CDR3 has 14 amino acids. CDR3 sequence (DNA): TGTGCCTGGAGTGAACCGAGAGGACATCAGCCCCAGCATTTT. This gives the protein CAWSEPRGHQPQHF.

This clonotype was detected many times. The chain combines TRBV18 with TRBJ1-5; D ambiguous. The CDR3 contains 14 residues. V was shortened by 2 bases and J by 2 bases, with 7 bases between the two germline ends. Germline lookup yields CDR1 KGHSH and CDR2 LQKENI. The CDR3 spells CASSPGMGNQPQHF. CDR3 DNA: TGTGCCAGCTCACCAGGGATGGGCAATCAGCCCCAGCATTTT.

The gene calls are TRBV12-3 or TRBV12-4 and TRBJ1-1, with D possibly matching TRBD1 (5 bases). V lost 5 bases and J lost 6, with 16 bases in between. This CDR3 has 14 residues. CDR3 DNA sequence: TGTGCCAGCAGTCCCATACCCGAAGGGGCTGAAGCTTTCTTT. Protein product: CASSPIPEGAEAFF.

The V gene is TRBV5-1, the J gene TRBJ1-1, with D hard to call. The CDR3 covers 15 residues. Germline CDR1 SGHRS, CDR2 YFSETQ. Trimming shortened V by 4 bases and J by 0 bases, and 13 bases separated the two germline ends. In DNA, the CDR3 is TGCGCCAGCAGCGCGGGCTTTGTTCTGAACACTGAAGCTTTCTTT. This codes for CASSAGFVLNTEAFF.

The CDR3 DNA is TGTGCCAGCAGCCATGGGGCAGCAGCAGGTCTTGGCGAGCAGTACTTC. This encodes CASSHGAAAGLGEQYF. This chain uses TRBV7-9 with TRBJ2-7, with D possibly TRBD1 on 5 matching bases. Trimming removed 5 bases at V and 6 bases at J, with 23 bases between. Germline CDR1 and CDR2: SEHNR and FQNEAQ (reference sequence). CDR3 size: 16 residues.